The sequence of this T cell receptor beta chain was determined in a study of cytomegalovirus exposure and HLA in healthy donors. Both 60 Vbeta primers and 13 Jbeta primers went into the PCR. Sequencing used immunoSEQ multiplex PCR; TCRdb keeps in-frame clones, though not all of them. The data show roughly 170,000 clones, around 80% seen once. This clonotype was obtained from a female donor in good health and CMV-seronegative. Sequenced sample: PBMCs.

The CDR3 sequence is CASKSTGSHTEAFF. In DNA, the CDR3 is TGTGCCAGCAAAAGTACAGGGTCCCACACTGAAGCTTTCTTT. This rearrangement joins TRBV11-2 to TRBJ1-1; possibly TRBD1 for D (6 bases). The length of the CDR3 is 14 residues. Germline V lookup: CDR1 SGHAT, CDR2 FQNNGV. Trimming left V 7 bases short and J 3 bases short, with 15 bases between.